The present T cell receptor (beta chain) was sequenced within a study of control samples from healthy donors and cancer patients. V lost 3 bases, J lost 7 bases, and 9 bases lay in between. CDR1 and CDR2 (germline): SGHTA, FQGNSA. This CDR3 is built from 12 residues. The protocol was immunoSEQ multiplex PCR, while the TCRdb copy is restricted to in-frame clones and leaves out a portion. The sample yields about 170,000 clones, 94% seen once. This TCR derives from a young woman in good health. The chain joins TRBV7-2 to TRBJ1-2, with D uncertain. Sequencing input: blood. CDR3 in amino acids: CASSFGHGGYTF. The DNA of the CDR3 is TGTGCCAGCAGCTTTGGGCACGGTGGCTACACCTTC.